Below are 31 T cell receptor beta chains sequenced from a single sample in a study of T cell repertoires in cytomegalovirus infection. From the reads, TCRdb called clonotypes with MiXCR, one entry per CDR3 protein. The sample has approximately 400,000 distinct CDR3 sequences; approximately 30% are singletons. The sample was PBMCs. The receptors were gathered from a human donor in good health (CMV status not recorded). Some clones in this sample may be carry-over from other donors' samples.

The CDR3, as DNA: TGCGCCAGCAGCGTTTGGTCGGGGCAGACCTACGAGCAGTACTTC. This encodes CASSVWSGQTYEQYF. This chain uses TRBV5-1 with TRBJ2-7, with D tentatively TRBD1 or TRBD2 (5 bases each). The V gene lost 4 bases and the J gene lost 2 bases, with 16 bases spanning the gap. Per the germline V gene, CDR1 is SGHRS and CDR2 is YFSETQ. The CDR3 contains 15 residues.

The rearrangement uses TRBV5-6 and TRBJ2-1, with 7 bases lining up with TRBD1. Germline CDR1 and CDR2: SGHDT and YYEEEE. V was clipped by 4 bases and J by 4 bases; unmatched bases: 11. The CDR3 sequence is 16 residues long. CDR3 amino acids: CASSLVPRTGYNEQFF. CDR3 DNA sequence: TGTGCCAGCAGCCTTGTCCCGAGGACAGGTTACAATGAGCAGTTCTTC.

The rearrangement uses TRBV11-2 and TRBJ1-4; a weak D match, TRBD1 (5 bases). The length of the CDR3 is 16 residues. V was cut by 5 bases and J by 7 bases, with 20 bases left in between. CDR1 and CDR2 (germline): SGHAT, FQNNGV. The CDR3 region is CASSPGRGRGVEKLFF. For the CDR3, the DNA is TGTGCCAGCAGCCCGGGTAGGGGTCGGGGTGTTGAAAAACTGTTTTTT.

Comment on this clonotype: One end of the junction varies from germline; a read error may be responsible. The V gene is TRBV12-3 or TRBV12-4, the J gene TRBJ1-5; D is ambiguous. This CDR3 spans 13 amino acids. The CDR3, as DNA: TGTGCCAGCAGGCGGGCAGATAATCAGACCCAGCATTTT. Protein product: CASRRADNQTQHF.

The chain combines TRBV12-3 or TRBV12-4 with TRBJ1-5; no clear D gene. The CDR3 sequence is 13 residues long. V was cut by 8 bases and J by 4 bases, with 12 bases left in between. The DNA for the CDR3 is TGTGCCAGCCGGTCTGGGGAGAATCAGCCCCAGCATTTT. It translates to CASRSGENQPQHF.

This clonotype was found a few times. The gene calls are TRBV15 and TRBJ2-5, with a tentative D call TRBD2 (6 bases). CDR3 size: 14 residues. V gave up 5 bases and J gave up 5 bases, with 15 bases separating them. From germline, CDR1 is LNHNV and CDR2 YYDKDF (reference sequence). CDR3 DNA sequence: TGTGCCACCAGCGTAAATCAGGAGGGGGAGACCCAGTACTTC. Residues: CATSVNQEGETQYF.

A note on this clonotype: Relative to the germline gene, one junction end is altered; a read error may explain this. This chain connects TRBV6-5 to TRBJ2-5, with TRBD1 matching over 7 bases. Germline V CDR1 and CDR2: MNHEY, SVGAGI. CDR3 size: 13 residues. The CDR3 region is CSSSPTGLETQYF. Here the CDR3 DNA reads TGTTCCAGCAGTCCGACAGGGCTTGAGACCCAGTACTTC.

This clonotype was seen many times. This rearrangement joins TRBV7-8 to TRBJ1-4; D uncertain. V was clipped by 5 bases and J by 0 bases, with 10 bases between them. The germline gives CDR1 SGHVS, CDR2 FQNEAQ. The CDR3 sequence is 15 residues long. The CDR3 is CASSPRASTNEKLFF. Here the CDR3 DNA reads TGTGCCAGCAGCCCCCGGGCCTCAACTAATGAAAAACTGTTTTTT. Full variable domain (rest looked up from reference TRBV7-8 and TRBJ1-4): GAGVSQSPRYKVAKRGQDVALRCDPISGHVSLFWYQQALGQGPEFLTYFQNEAQLDKSGLPSDRFFAERPEGSVSTLKIQRTQQEDSAVYLCASSPRASTNEKLFFGSGTQLSVL.

The genes are TRBV6-6 and TRBJ1-2; weak D call: TRBD1 (5 bases). Germline CDR1 MNHNY, CDR2 SVGAGI (reference sequence). V was trimmed by 1 base and J by 6 bases, leaving 9 bases between them. This CDR3 contains 13 residues. CDR3 DNA sequence: TGTGCCAGCAGTTACTTTGGGGCAGATGGCTACACCTTC. Translation: CASSYFGADGYTF.

The rearrangement links TRBV7-6 to TRBJ2-7; TRBD2 matches at 8 bases. The germline V gene has CDR1 SGHVS and CDR2 FNYEAQ. The CDR3 consists of 16 residues. V trimming: 5 bases; J trimming: 6 bases; junction bases outside the gene matches: 15. CDR3 coding DNA: TGTGCCAGCAGCCAAGGCCCCCCGGGGGGGGCCGGCGAGCAGTACTTC. Translated, it gives CASSQGPPGGAGEQYF.

V usage is TRBV6-2 or TRBV6-3 and J usage is TRBJ2-5; no clear D gene. Trimming removed 6 bases at V and 5 bases at J, with 10 bases between. Germline V gene lookup returns CDR1 MNHEY and CDR2 SVGEGT. The CDR3 loop spans 12 amino acids. This CDR3 reads CASSHVGETQYF. For the CDR3, the DNA is TGTGCCAGCAGCCACGTAGGCGAGACCCAGTACTTC.

The chain is built from TRBV7-9 and TRBJ2-5, with 7 bases identical to TRBD2. Trimming at V came to 2 bases and at J to 5 bases, leaving 11 bases not matched to a gene. The CDR3 loop spans 16 amino acids. CDR1 is SEHNR and CDR2 is FQNEAQ in the germline V gene (reference sequence). The CDR3 loop reads CASSLPSAGGGETQYF. Here the CDR3 DNA reads TGTGCCAGCAGCTTACCCAGCGCCGGGGGAGGGGAGACCCAGTACTTC.

This clonotype appeared many times. The chain employs TRBV7-2 and TRBJ2-1; D remains ambiguous. Germline V gene sequence: CDR1 SGHTA, CDR2 FQGNSA. This CDR3 has 15 amino acids. The V end was cut by 2 bases, the J end by 0 bases, with 8 bases between. The CDR3 nucleotides read TGTGCCAGCAGCTTAATGACGAGCTCCTACAATGAGCAGTTCTTC. This codes for CASSLMTSSYNEQFF.

This chain uses TRBV10-3 with TRBJ2-6, with 8 bases lining up with TRBD2. Trimming removed 6 bases from V and 0 bases from J; junction bases left unmatched: 7. Germline V gene sequence: CDR1 ENHRY, CDR2 SYGVKD. The CDR3 length is 17 residues. The CDR3 sequence is CAISPSGGYSGANVLTF. The CDR3 DNA reads TGTGCCATCAGCCCAAGCGGGGGCTACTCTGGGGCCAACGTCCTGACTTTC.

This clonotype was observed a handful of times. V and J are TRBV2 and TRBJ2-5, with D uncertain. The CDR3 sequence is 13 residues long. V lost 3 bases and J lost 5, with 10 bases in between. In germline, CDR1 is SNHLY, CDR2 FYNNEI. The CDR3 DNA follows: TGTGCCAGCAGTGATCGGACCCGGGAGACCCAGTACTTC. Protein: CASSDRTRETQYF.

This clonotype was counted ten times or more. CDR3 coding DNA: TGTGCCAGCAGCTTAAATTCCCGGGTTAATGAAAAACTGTTTTTT. This sequence encodes CASSLNSRVNEKLFF. V and J are TRBV7-2 and TRBJ1-4; D unclear. Germline CDR1 reads SGHTA; CDR2 reads FQGNSA. The CDR3 spans 15 residues. Trimming pared 2 bases from V and 4 bases from J, leaving 11 bases between. The full variable domain, with the rest looked up from reference TRBV7-2 and TRBJ1-4, is GAGVSQSPSNKVTEKGKDVELRCDPISGHTALYWYRQSLGQGLEFLIYFQGNSAPDKSGLPSDRFSAERTGGSVSTLTIQRTQQEDSAVYLCASSLNSRVNEKLFFGSGTQLSVL.

This clonotype has ten or more counts. J is TRBJ2-1 and V is TRBV7-8; possibly TRBD1 or TRBD2 for D (5 bases each). Looked up from germline, CDR1 is SGHVS and CDR2 is FQNEAQ. The length of the CDR3 is 17 residues. Deletions cut 2 bases from V and 6 bases from J, with 20 bases between. CDR3 DNA sequence: TGTGCCAGCAGCTTATTCACCGGGGTGGGGCTGGCCAATGAGCAGTTCTTC. As protein: CASSLFTGVGLANEQFF. The full variable domain, rest sourced from reference TRBV7-8 and TRBJ2-1, is GAGVSQSPRYKVAKRGQDVALRCDPISGHVSLFWYQQALGQGPEFLTYFQNEAQLDKSGLPSDRFFAERPEGSVSTLKIQRTQQEDSAVYLCASSLFTGVGLANEQFFGPGTRLTVL.

This clonotype was detected a few times. The V and J genes are TRBV27 and TRBJ1-5; 8 bases agree with TRBD1. CDR1 MNHEY and CDR2 SMNVEV come from the germline V gene (reference sequence). This CDR3 is 17 amino acids long. J was trimmed by 6 bases and V by 5 bases; bases with no gene match: 15. CDR3 loop: CASSPQRTGRVGQPQHF. The CDR3 region has the DNA TGTGCCAGCAGTCCCCAGAGGACAGGGCGAGTGGGTCAGCCCCAGCATTTT.

This clonotype has just a few counts. This rearrangement joins TRBV12-3 or TRBV12-4 to TRBJ2-5; 9 bases are a match to TRBD2. V lost 1 base and J lost 5; bases outside the gene matches: 11. This CDR3 has 17 residues. The CDR3 is CASSLERAGGSDETQYF. The DNA for the CDR3 is TGTGCCAGCAGTTTAGAGAGAGCGGGGGGCTCGGACGAGACCCAGTACTTC.

This clonotype occurred many times. The chain employs TRBV12-3 or TRBV12-4 and TRBJ1-2, with a possible D match to TRBD1 (5 bases). The CDR3 sequence is 12 residues long. V was cut by 5 bases and J by 7 bases, with 11 bases left in between. DNA of the CDR3: TGTGCCAGCAGTGGGGGACTCGGTGGCTACACCTTC. It is translated as CASSGGLGGYTF.

This clonotype occurred a few times. The rearrangement links TRBV7-2 to TRBJ2-3, with 10 bases lining up with TRBD2. Germline trimming cut 4 bases from V and 6 bases from J; bases unmatched to any gene: 4. Looked up from germline, CDR1 is SGHTA and CDR2 is FQGNSA. This CDR3 region has 14 residues. CDR3 DNA: TGTGCCAGCAGCTATAGCGGGGGGTGGGATACGCAGTATTTT. This sequence encodes CASSYSGGWDTQYF.

This clonotype was recorded at least ten times. The chain carries TRBV6-1 and TRBJ1-1; TRBD1 matches at 7 bases. V dropped 8 bases and J dropped 2; count of bases not matched to a gene: 8. Germline assignment: CDR1 MNHNS and CDR2 SASEGT. The CDR3 sequence is 14 residues long. The CDR3 nucleotides are TGTGCCAGCCGGGGGGGACAGTTCAACACTGAAGCTTTCTTT. Its translation: CASRGGQFNTEAFF.

This clonotype occurred many times. The rearrangement joins TRBV28 to TRBJ2-1; unclear D gene. The CDR3 has 15 amino acids. The germline V and J ends were trimmed by 6 bases and 1 base, with 13 bases remaining between them. The germline V gene has CDR1 MDHEN and CDR2 SYDVKM. The CDR3 DNA reads as TGTGCCAGCAGGGATTTGCTAGGGTCCTACAATGAGCAGTTCTTC. Amino acid sequence: CASRDLLGSYNEQFF.

This clonotype has a count of ten or more. V is TRBV12-3 or TRBV12-4 and J is TRBJ1-1; 7 nucleotides align to TRBD1. This CDR3 contains 13 residues. Trimming took 2 bases from V and 4 from J; bases not matched to a gene: 1. As DNA, the CDR3 is TGTGCCAGCAGTTTATCAGGGGGCACTGAAGCTTTCTTT. Translation: CASSLSGGTEAFF.

This rearrangement joins TRBV19 to TRBJ1-5; 8 bases line up with TRBD1. Per germline, CDR1 LNHDA and CDR2 SQIVND (reference sequence). V lost 5 bases, J lost 5 bases, and 5 bases stayed unmatched. This CDR3 contains 14 residues. DNA for the CDR3: TGTGCCAGTAGTCCCAGGGGGCAGGATCAGCCCCAGCATTTT. Its protein is CASSPRGQDQPQHF.

This clonotype was seen only a few times. This chain links TRBV4-1 with TRBJ1-3; no clear D gene. CDR1 MGHRA and CDR2 YSYEKL come from the germline V gene. V dropped 3 bases and J dropped 0 bases, with 12 bases sitting between them. The CDR3 is made up of 16 amino acids. The CDR3 DNA reads as TGCGCCAGCAGCCACCCTCAAGATTTCTCTGGAAACACCATATATTTT. Translating it yields CASSHPQDFSGNTIYF.

This clonotype was observed a few times. The CDR3 DNA follows: TGTGCCAGCAGCAGAAGGAGACGATCGGGGGCTGGGGAGACCCAGTACTTC. Its protein product is CASSRRRRSGAGETQYF. The chain recombines TRBV6-2 or TRBV6-3 with TRBJ2-5; either TRBD1 or TRBD2 may supply D (6 bases each). Trimming shortened V by 6 bases and J by 5 bases, and 25 bases separated the two germline ends. CDR3 length: 17 residues. Per the germline V gene, CDR1 is MNHEY and CDR2 is SVGEGT.

The rearrangement links TRBV11-2 to TRBJ2-1; the D call may be TRBD1 or TRBD2 (6 bases each). Per the germline V gene, CDR1 is SGHAT and CDR2 is FQNNGV. V lost 1 base, J lost 9 bases, and 19 bases lay in between. The CDR3 length is 16 residues. CDR3 sequence (DNA): TGTGCCAGCAGCTTAGGCCCCCAGGGGAGGCTTCGTGAGCAGTTCTTC. Protein: CASSLGPQGRLREQFF.

The rearrangement joins TRBV4-1 to TRBJ1-4, with unresolved D. The CDR3 has 13 residues. Trimming removed 4 bases from V and 6 bases from J, with 9 bases in between. Germline assignment: CDR1 MGHRA and CDR2 YSYEKL. This CDR3 is CASSRNGDEKLFF. CDR3 bases: TGCGCCAGCAGCCGAAACGGCGATGAAAAACTGTTTTTT.

In the case of this clonotype: Possible read error: a much larger clone is one base away. This chain joins TRBV7-2 and TRBJ2-7; a possible D gene is TRBD1 (6 bases). Germline CDR1 SGHTA, CDR2 FQGNSA. The germline V and J ends were trimmed by 5 bases and 2 bases, with 16 bases remaining between them. The CDR3 spans 15 residues. The CDR3: CASSGGWTVAYEQYF. The DNA for the CDR3 is TGTGCCAGCAGCGGGGGTTGGACAGTGGCCTACGAGCAGTACTTC.

The chain recombines TRBV6-1 with TRBJ2-3, with 13 nucleotides matching TRBD2. CDR3 size: 16 residues. Germline CDR1 reads MNHNS; CDR2 reads SASEGT. V dropped 6 bases and J dropped 6; count of bases not matched to a gene: 9. The CDR3 spells CASRTGLAGTSDTQYF. CDR3 bases: TGTGCCAGCAGGACGGGACTAGCGGGGACGAGTGATACGCAGTATTTT.